A single sample is the source of the 23 T cell receptor beta chains below, sequenced in a study of cytomegalovirus exposure and HLA in healthy donors. Repertoires were generated with immunoSEQ multiplex PCR, while TCRdb's copy carries only in-frame clones and drops some. The sample lists 85,000 to 120,000 clones, 88% occurring once. Sequences were obtained from PBMCs. Every receptor here comes from a woman between 18 and 29 years old in good health and CMV-seropositive.

The rearrangement links TRBV29-1 to TRBJ1-2, with 11 bases lining up with TRBD1. V dropped 3 bases and J dropped 3; count of bases not matched to a gene: 3. Per the germline V gene, CDR1 is SQVTM and CDR2 is ANQGSEA. This CDR3 spans 14 amino acids. For the CDR3, the DNA is TGCAGCGTTGAGCCGGGACAGGGGGACTATGGCTACACCTTC. This codes for CSVEPGQGDYGYTF. The variable domain in full, with the rest retrieved from reference TRBV29-1 and TRBJ1-2, is SAVISQKPSRDICQRGTSLTIQCQVDSQVTMMFWYRQQPGQSLTLIATANQGSEATYESGFVIDKFPISRPNLTFSTLTVSNMSPEDSSIYLCSVEPGQGDYGYTFGSGTRLTVV.

V usage is TRBV19 and J usage is TRBJ1-5; tentative D call: TRBD1 (6 bases). CDR1 is LNHDA, CDR2 SQIVND, per germline (reference sequence). Trimming left V 0 bases short and J 4 bases short, with 16 bases between. The CDR3 consists of 17 residues. CDR3 sequence reads: CASSIEPRTVGNQPQHF. For the CDR3, the DNA is TGTGCCAGTAGTATAGAGCCCCGGACAGTTGGGAATCAGCCCCAGCATTTT.

The chain joins TRBV4-3 to TRBJ2-2; 9 bases fit TRBD1. The CDR3 is 17 amino acids. Germline V lookup: CDR1 LGHNA, CDR2 YSLEER. With 4 bases clipped from V and 4 bases from J, the junction kept 10 bases outside the gene matches. CDR3 protein: CASSLQILTGGTGELFF. CDR3 coding DNA: TGCGCCAGCAGCCTGCAGATCTTGACAGGGGGCACCGGGGAGCTGTTTTTT.

The chain employs TRBV7-2 and TRBJ2-7; 9 bases are shared with TRBD2. CDR1 is SGHTA, CDR2 FQGNSA, per germline. J was trimmed by 4 bases and V by 0 bases; bases with no gene match: 1. The CDR3 totals 14 residues. CDR3: CASSLASGGYEQYV. CDR3 bases: TGTGCCAGCAGCTTAGCTAGCGGGGGTTACGAGCAGTACGTC.

This sequence joins TRBV28 and TRBJ1-5; D uncertain. V lost 4 bases and J lost 8, with 9 bases in between. The germline gives CDR1 MDHEN, CDR2 SYDVKM. The CDR3 has 12 residues. The CDR3 here is CASSSGEEPQHF. The DNA for the CDR3 is TGTGCCAGCAGTTCCGGGGAAGAGCCCCAGCATTTT. The full variable domain, completed using reference TRBV28 and TRBJ1-5, is DVKVTQSSRYLVKRTGEKVFLECVQDMDHENMFWYRQDPGLGLRLIYFSYDVKMKEKGDIPEGYSVSREKKERFSLILESASTNQTSMYLCASSSGEEPQHFGDGTRLSIL.

CDR3 DNA sequence: TGTGCCAGCAGCTTGATGGGCAGCCACAATGAGCAGTTCTTC. Its protein product is CASSLMGSHNEQFF. The chain carries TRBV11-2 and TRBJ2-1; D is ambiguous. V lost 3 bases, J lost 5 bases, and 11 bases lay in between. CDR3 length: 14 amino acids. Germline lookup yields CDR1 SGHAT and CDR2 FQNNGV.

The chain's CDR3 is CASSLALGGNQPQHF. The CDR3, as DNA: TGTGCCAGCAGCTTAGCACTGGGGGGTAATCAGCCCCAGCATTTT. The rearrangement uses TRBV7-8 and TRBJ1-5; a weak D match, TRBD1 (5 bases). V was pared by 0 bases and J by 4 bases, with 10 bases between. Germline lookup yields CDR1 SGHVS and CDR2 FQNEAQ. This CDR3 comprises 15 residues.

This clone came up a few times. The chain links TRBV6-5 to TRBJ2-5, with 8 bases identical to TRBD1. Trimming at V came to 6 bases and at J to 4 bases, leaving 7 bases not matched to a gene. Germline V lookup: CDR1 MNHEY, CDR2 SVGAGI. The CDR3 is made up of 14 amino acids. CDR3 DNA: TGTGCCAGCAGGATCCCAGGGGGCTCAGAGACCCAGTACTTC. Translation gives CASRIPGGSETQYF.

This clone was seen just once. This chain links TRBV10-3 with TRBJ2-7; 10 bases fit TRBD2. Germline assignment: CDR1 ENHRY and CDR2 SYGVKD. The CDR3 is 16 residues long. The V segment lost 2 bases and the J segment 0 bases; nucleotides outside the gene matches: 4. The CDR3 is CAISEVGTSASYEQYF. CDR3 DNA sequence: TGTGCCATCAGTGAGGTTGGGACTAGCGCCTCCTACGAGCAGTACTTC.

This chain links TRBV10-2 with TRBJ1-5; the D gene is possibly TRBD1 (5 bases). The CDR3 length is 14 residues. Germline CDR1 reads WSHSY; CDR2 reads SAAADI. Trimming removed 8 bases from V and 1 base from J, with 12 bases in between. The CDR3 spells CASSGLPSNQPQHF. In DNA, the CDR3 is TGCGCCAGCTCGGGACTCCCCAGCAATCAGCCCCAGCATTTT.

This rearrangement joins TRBV27 to TRBJ2-7; unclear D gene. Trimming took off 4 bases at V and 3 bases at J, with 1 base between the two ends. Germline loops: CDR1 MNHEY, CDR2 SMNVEV (reference sequence). CDR3 length: 10 residues. The CDR3 DNA is TGTGCCAGCAGTTACTACGAGCAGTACGTC. Translation: CASSYYEQYV.

The chain links TRBV6-1 to TRBJ1-5, with D possibly being TRBD1 (6 bases). The germline V gene encodes CDR1 MNHNS and CDR2 SASEGT. CDR3 length: 16 amino acids. Trimming cost V 2 bases and J 6 bases, with 17 bases left between them. The chain's CDR3 is CASSENPTGYFQPQHF. The CDR3 nucleotides read TGTGCCAGCAGTGAAAATCCTACAGGGTATTTTCAGCCCCAGCATTTT.

The chain links TRBV19 to TRBJ1-5; tentative D call: TRBD1 (5 bases). CDR3 length equals 12 residues. V was trimmed by 7 bases and J by 4 bases, leaving 8 bases between them. CDR1 is LNHDA, CDR2 SQIVND, per germline (reference sequence). CDR3 region: CASTQGNQPQHF. The CDR3 DNA follows: TGTGCCAGTACTCAGGGAAATCAGCCCCAGCATTTT.

This clone has just one count. The chain employs TRBV28 and TRBJ1-5, with 9 bases matching TRBD1. Germline V gene data show CDR1 as MDHEN and CDR2 as SYDVKM. J was trimmed by 6 bases and V by 4 bases; bases with no gene match: 10. CDR3 length equals 16 residues. CDR3 sequence (DNA): TGTGCCAGCAGTTCATGGGGACAGGGCAGCGGTCAGCCCCAGCATTTT. It codes for CASSSWGQGSGQPQHF.

This clone was found once. The V and J genes are TRBV29-1 and TRBJ2-3; 8 bases map to TRBD1. After removal of 3 bases from V and 0 bases from J, the junction contained 5 bases not matched to a gene. CDR3 size: 15 residues. Germline assignment: CDR1 SQVTM and CDR2 ANQGSEA. The CDR3 DNA reads TGCAGCGTTGACCCGACAGGGGCTAGCACAGATACGCAGTATTTT. It specifies CSVDPTGASTDTQYF.

The J gene is TRBJ2-2, the V gene TRBV9; the D gene is possibly TRBD1 (6 bases). In germline, CDR1 is SGDLS, CDR2 YYNGEE. V lost 3 bases, J lost 0 bases, and 6 bases lay in between. CDR3 length: 14 residues. CDR3 coding DNA: TGTGCCAGCAGCGGGACAGCGAACACCGGGGAGCTGTTTTTT. It translates to CASSGTANTGELFF.

The chain employs TRBV27 and TRBJ1-3; 7 bases map to TRBD1. The V gene's germline CDR1 is MNHEY and CDR2 SMNVEV (reference sequence). The CDR3 is made up of 18 amino acids. With 6 bases clipped from V and 0 bases from J, the junction kept 14 bases outside the gene matches. CDR3 DNA sequence: TGTGCCAGCAGGAGTACCCACAGGGGCTTGAGCTCTGGAAACACCATATATTTT. Translation: CASRSTHRGLSSGNTIYF.

The chain joins TRBV6-5 to TRBJ1-4, with 7 bases identical to TRBD1. J gave up 8 bases and V 2 bases, and 8 bases lay outside the gene matches. CDR1 and CDR2 (germline): MNHEY, SVGAGI. CDR3 length equals 15 residues. Written as DNA, the CDR3 is TGTGCCAGCAGTTACACGAAGAACAGGGGCGAAAAACTGTTTTTT. This gives the protein CASSYTKNRGEKLFF.

V usage is TRBV4-1 and J usage is TRBJ2-1, with 8 bases lining up with TRBD1. CDR1 MGHRA and CDR2 YSYEKL come from the germline V gene. Trimming removed 1 base from V and 5 bases from J; junction bases left unmatched: 4. The CDR3 contains 15 residues. The CDR3 region is CASSQVSRGHNEQFF. The CDR3 DNA sequence: TGCGCCAGCAGCCAAGTGTCCAGGGGGCACAATGAGCAGTTCTTC.

The rearrangement uses TRBV6-5 and TRBJ2-5; 7 positions match TRBD1. Germline V gene sequence: CDR1 MNHEY, CDR2 SVGAGI. The CDR3 loop spans 13 amino acids. The J segment lost 1 base and the V segment lost 9 bases, leaving 5 bases of the junction unmatched. The chain's CDR3 is CASRQGVQETQYF. DNA of the CDR3: TGTGCCAGTCGACAGGGCGTCCAAGAGACCCAGTACTTC.

The chain employs TRBV2 and TRBJ2-5, with TRBD2 as a possible D gene (5 bases). The CDR3 is 12 amino acids. Germline V lookup: CDR1 SNHLY, CDR2 FYNNEI. Trimming stripped 6 bases from V and 5 bases from J, with 10 bases between. The CDR3 coding sequence is TGTGCCAGCAGGCCCGGGGTCGAGACCCAGTACTTC. This gives the protein CASRPGVETQYF.

This clone was seen more than once but under ten times. The J gene is TRBJ2-4, the V gene TRBV7-2, with D maybe TRBD1 (6 bases). Trimming removed 5 bases at V and 6 bases at J, with 17 bases between. Germline CDR1 SGHTA, CDR2 FQGNSA. CDR3 size: 15 residues. The CDR3 region has the DNA TGTGCCAGCAGCCTACAGGGATGGGGCATAAACATTCAGTACTTC. This translates into CASSLQGWGINIQYF.

This clone has only one observation. This chain uses TRBV28 with TRBJ1-2; TRBD1 is a possible D gene (5 bases). CDR1 MDHEN and CDR2 SYDVKM come from the germline V gene. V was pared by 4 bases and J by 0 bases, with 9 bases between. The CDR3 consists of 14 residues. This CDR3 reads CASSSTDTNYGYTF. CDR3 coding DNA: TGTGCCAGCAGTTCGACAGACACTAACTATGGCTACACCTTC.